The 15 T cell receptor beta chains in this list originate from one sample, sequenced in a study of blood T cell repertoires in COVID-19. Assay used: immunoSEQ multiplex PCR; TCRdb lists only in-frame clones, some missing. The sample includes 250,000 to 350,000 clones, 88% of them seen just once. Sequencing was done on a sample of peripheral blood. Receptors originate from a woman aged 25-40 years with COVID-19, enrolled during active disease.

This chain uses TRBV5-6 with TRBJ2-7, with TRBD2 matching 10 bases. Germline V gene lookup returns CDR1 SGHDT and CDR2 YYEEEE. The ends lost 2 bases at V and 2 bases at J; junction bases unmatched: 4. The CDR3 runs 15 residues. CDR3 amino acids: CASSLELAGPYEQYF. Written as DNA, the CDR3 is TGTGCCAGCAGCTTAGAACTAGCGGGGCCCTACGAGCAGTACTTC.

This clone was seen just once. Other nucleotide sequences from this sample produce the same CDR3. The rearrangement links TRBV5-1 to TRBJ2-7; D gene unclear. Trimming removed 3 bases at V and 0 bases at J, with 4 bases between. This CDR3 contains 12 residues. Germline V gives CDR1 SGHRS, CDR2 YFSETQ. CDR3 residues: CASSSSSYEQYF. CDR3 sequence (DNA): TGCGCCAGCAGCTCTAGCTCCTACGAGCAGTACTTC.

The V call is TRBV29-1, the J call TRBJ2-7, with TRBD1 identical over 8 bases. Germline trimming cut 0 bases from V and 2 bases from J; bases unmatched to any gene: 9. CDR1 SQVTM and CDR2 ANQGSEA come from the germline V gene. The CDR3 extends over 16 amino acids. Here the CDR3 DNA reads TGCAGCGTTGAAGAGACAGACAGGGGTGTCCCCTACGAGCAGTACTTC. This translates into CSVEETDRGVPYEQYF.

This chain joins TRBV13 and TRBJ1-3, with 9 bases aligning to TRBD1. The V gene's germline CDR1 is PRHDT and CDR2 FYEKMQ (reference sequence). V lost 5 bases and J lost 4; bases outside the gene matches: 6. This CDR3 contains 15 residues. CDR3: CASSPGQGTGNTIYF. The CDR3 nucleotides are TGTGCCAGCAGCCCGGGACAGGGAACAGGAAACACCATATATTTT.

CDR3 region: CASSRRPQTSGRGNEQFF. Here the CDR3 DNA reads TGTGCCAGCAGCCGACGGCCACAGACTAGCGGGAGGGGGAATGAGCAGTTCTTC. The V and J genes are TRBV3-1 (or the pseudogene TRBV3-2) and TRBJ2-1, with 14 bases that match TRBD2. Germline V gene lookup returns CDR1 LGHDT and CDR2 YNNKEL (reference sequence). The V and J ends lost 4 bases and 7 bases, in that order; junction bases with no gene match: 12. The CDR3 loop spans 18 amino acids.

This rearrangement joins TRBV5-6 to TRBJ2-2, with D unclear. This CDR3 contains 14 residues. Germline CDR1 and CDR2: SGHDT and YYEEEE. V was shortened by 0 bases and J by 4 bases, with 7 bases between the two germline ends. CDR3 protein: CASSLGHLTGELFF. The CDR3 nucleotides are TGTGCCAGCAGCTTGGGACATCTCACCGGGGAGCTGTTTTTT.

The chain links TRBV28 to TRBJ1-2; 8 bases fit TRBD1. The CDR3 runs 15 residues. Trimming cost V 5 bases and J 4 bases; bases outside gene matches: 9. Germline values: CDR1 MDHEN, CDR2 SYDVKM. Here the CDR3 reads CASSHRTGRFYGYTF. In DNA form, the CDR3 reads TGTGCCAGCAGTCACCGGACAGGGCGATTCTATGGCTACACCTTC.

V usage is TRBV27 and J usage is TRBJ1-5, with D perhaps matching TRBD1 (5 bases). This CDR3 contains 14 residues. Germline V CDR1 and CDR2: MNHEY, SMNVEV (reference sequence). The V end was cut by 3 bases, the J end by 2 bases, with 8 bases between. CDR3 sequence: CASSLGGGNQPQHF. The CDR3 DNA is TGTGCCAGCAGTTTGGGGGGGGGCAATCAGCCCCAGCATTTT.

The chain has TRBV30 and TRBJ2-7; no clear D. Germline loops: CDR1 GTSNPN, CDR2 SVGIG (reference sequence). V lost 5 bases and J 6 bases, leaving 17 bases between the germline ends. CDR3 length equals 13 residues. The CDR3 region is CAWDGITSGEQYF. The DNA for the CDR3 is TGTGCCTGGGACGGCATCACCTCGGGCGAGCAGTACTTC.

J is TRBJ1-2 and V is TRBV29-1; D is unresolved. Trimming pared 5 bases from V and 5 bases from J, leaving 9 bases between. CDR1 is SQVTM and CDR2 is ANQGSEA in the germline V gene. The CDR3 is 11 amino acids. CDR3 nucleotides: TGCAGCGTTTTGTGGCAGTATGGCTACACCTTC. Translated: CSVLWQYGYTF.

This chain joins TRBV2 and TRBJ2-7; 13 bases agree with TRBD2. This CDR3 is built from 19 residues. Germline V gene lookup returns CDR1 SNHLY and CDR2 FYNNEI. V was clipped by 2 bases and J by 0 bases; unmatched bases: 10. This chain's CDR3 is CASSEWRTSGSLSSYEQYF. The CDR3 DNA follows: TGTGCCAGCAGTGAATGGAGGACTAGCGGGAGCCTCAGCTCCTACGAGCAGTACTTC.

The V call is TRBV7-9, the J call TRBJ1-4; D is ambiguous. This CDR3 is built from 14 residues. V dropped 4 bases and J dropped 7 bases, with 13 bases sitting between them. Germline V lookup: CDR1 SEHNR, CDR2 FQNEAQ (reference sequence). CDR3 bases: TGTGCCAGCAGCTCCGGAGCGTCGGGTGAAAAACTGTTTTTT. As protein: CASSSGASGEKLFF.

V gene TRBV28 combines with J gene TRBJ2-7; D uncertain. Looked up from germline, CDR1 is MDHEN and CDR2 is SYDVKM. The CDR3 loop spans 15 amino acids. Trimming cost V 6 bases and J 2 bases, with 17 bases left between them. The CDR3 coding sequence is TGTGCCAGCAGGGCATCGGAGACGGCCACCTACGAGCAGTACTTC. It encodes CASRASETATYEQYF.

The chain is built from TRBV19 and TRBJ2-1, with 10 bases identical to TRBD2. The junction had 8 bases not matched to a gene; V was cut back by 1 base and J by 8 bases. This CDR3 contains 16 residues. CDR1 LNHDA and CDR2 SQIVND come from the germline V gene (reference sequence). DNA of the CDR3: TGTGCCAGTAGTATAGCGGCTAGCGGGAGCGTATATGAGCAGTTCTTC. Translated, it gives CASSIAASGSVYEQFF.

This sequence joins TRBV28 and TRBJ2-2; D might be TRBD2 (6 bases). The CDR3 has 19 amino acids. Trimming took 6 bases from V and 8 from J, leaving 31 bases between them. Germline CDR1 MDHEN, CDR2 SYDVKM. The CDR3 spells CASRGSLLIGSSGRGELFF. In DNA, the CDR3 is TGTGCCAGCAGGGGTAGCCTCCTGATCGGGAGTAGTGGTCGAGGGGAGCTGTTTTTT.